This T cell receptor beta chain was identified in a study of blood T cells in healthy people across ages. It was with a sample-barcoded 5' primer and a J-beta primer mix that a second PCR of roughly 6 to 12 cycles was run. Every molecule of cDNA carried a tag from a template-switch adaptor with 12 random nucleotides. TCRdb reprocessed the 5' RACE reads with MiXCR, giving one entry per CDR3 protein. In the table there are 1.4 million or so distinct CDR3 sequences, 35% to 45% of which are singletons. The total RNA that was extracted per sample amounted to at least 5 micrograms. Trimming removed 6 bases from V and 0 bases from J; junction bases left unmatched: 10. Germline CDR1 reads MNHEY; CDR2 reads SMNVEV (reference sequence). The CDR3 runs to 16 residues.

The source of this sequence is a woman aged 18-29 years in good health. This chain connects TRBV27 to TRBJ1-2; TRBD1 matches 7 bases. Sequencing was carried out using blood. In DNA form, the CDR3 reads TGTGCCAGCAGGGAACGACAGGGCCTAGCTAACTATGGCTACACCTTC. Translating gives CASRERQGLANYGYTF.